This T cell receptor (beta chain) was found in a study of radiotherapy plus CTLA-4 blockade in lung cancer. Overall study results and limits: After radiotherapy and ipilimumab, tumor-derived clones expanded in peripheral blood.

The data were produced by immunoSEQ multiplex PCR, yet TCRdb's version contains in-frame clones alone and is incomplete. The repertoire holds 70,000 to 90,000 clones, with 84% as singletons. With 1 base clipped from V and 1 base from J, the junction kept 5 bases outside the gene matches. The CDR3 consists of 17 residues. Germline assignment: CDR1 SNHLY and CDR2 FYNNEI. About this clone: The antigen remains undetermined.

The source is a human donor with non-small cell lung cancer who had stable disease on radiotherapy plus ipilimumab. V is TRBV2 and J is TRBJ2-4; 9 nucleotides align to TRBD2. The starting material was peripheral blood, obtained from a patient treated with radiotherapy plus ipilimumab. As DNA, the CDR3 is TGTGCCAGCAGTGAAGTATTGGCGGGAGGGGCCAAAAACATTCAGTACTTC. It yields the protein CASSEVLAGGAKNIQYF. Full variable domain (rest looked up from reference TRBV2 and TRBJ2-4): EPEVTQTPSHQVTQMGQEVILRCVPISNHLYFYWYRQILGQKVEFLVSFYNNEISEKSEIFDDQFSVERPDGSNFTLKIRSTKLEDSAMYFCASSEVLAGGAKNIQYFGAGTRLSVL.